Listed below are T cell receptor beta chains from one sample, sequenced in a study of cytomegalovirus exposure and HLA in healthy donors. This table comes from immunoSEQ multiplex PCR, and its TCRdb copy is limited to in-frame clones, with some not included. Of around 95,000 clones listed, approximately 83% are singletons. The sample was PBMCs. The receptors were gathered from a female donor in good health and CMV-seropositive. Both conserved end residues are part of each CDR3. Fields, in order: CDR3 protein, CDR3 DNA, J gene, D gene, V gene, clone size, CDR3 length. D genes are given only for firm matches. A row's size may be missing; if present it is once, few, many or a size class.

CDR3aa: CASSLSGRDTQYF
CDR3nt: TGTGCCAGCAGCTTATCAGGGCGAGATACGCAGTATTTT
j_gene: TRBJ2-3
d_gene: -
v_gene: TRBV11-3
abundance: once
len: 13

CDR3aa: CAWSIPRTGGAYGYTF
CDR3nt: TGTGCCTGGAGTATACCCCGCACAGGGGGCGCTTATGGCTACACCTTC
j_gene: TRBJ1-2
d_gene: TRBD1
v_gene: TRBV30
abundance: -
len: 16

CDR3aa: CASSQDYSSTGYSPLHF
CDR3nt: TGTGCCAGCAGCCAAGATTACTCTTCGACAGGATATTCACCCCTCCACTTT
j_gene: TRBJ1-6
d_gene: -
v_gene: TRBV27
abundance: -
len: 17

CDR3aa: CASSLAGGGEGYTF
CDR3nt: TGTGCCAGCAGCTTGGCCGGCGGAGGGGAAGGCTACACCTTC
j_gene: TRBJ1-2
d_gene: -
v_gene: TRBV5-6
abundance: once
len: 14

CDR3aa: CASSLDRDEQYF
CDR3nt: TGTGCCAGCAGTTTAGACCGGGACGAGCAGTACTTC
j_gene: TRBJ2-7
d_gene: -
v_gene: TRBV28
abundance: once
len: 12

CDR3aa: CASRELGGVNTEAFF
CDR3nt: TGTGCCAGCAGAGAACTCGGAGGAGTTAACACTGAAGCTTTCTTT
j_gene: TRBJ1-1
d_gene: -
v_gene: TRBV27
abundance: -
len: 15

CDR3aa: CASSSSFRGSDIQYF
CDR3nt: TGTGCCAGCAGTTCCAGTTTTAGGGGGTCAGACATTCAGTACTTC
j_gene: TRBJ2-4
d_gene: -
v_gene: TRBV7-9
abundance: -
len: 15

CDR3aa: CASSRGLSNQPQHF
CDR3nt: TGTGCCAGTAGTAGGGGCCTCTCCAATCAGCCCCAGCATTTT
j_gene: TRBJ1-5
d_gene: -
v_gene: TRBV19
abundance: once
len: 14

CDR3aa: CASSRTGYPTDTQYF
CDR3nt: TGTGCCAGCAGCCGGACAGGGTACCCCACAGATACGCAGTATTTT
j_gene: TRBJ2-3
d_gene: TRBD1
v_gene: TRBV5-5
abundance: -
len: 15

CDR3aa: CASSPWTSTDTQYF
CDR3nt: TGTGCCAGCAGCCCGTGGACTAGCACAGATACGCAGTATTTT
j_gene: TRBJ2-3
d_gene: -
v_gene: TRBV13
abundance: -
len: 14

CDR3aa: CASSKTSGRGYEQYF
CDR3nt: TGTGCCAGCAGCAAGACTAGCGGGAGGGGATACGAGCAGTACTTC
j_gene: TRBJ2-7
d_gene: TRBD2
v_gene: TRBV7-2
abundance: -
len: 15

CDR3aa: CASSFRVDTEAFF
CDR3nt: TGTGCCAGCAGCTTCAGGGTCGACACTGAAGCTTTCTTT
j_gene: TRBJ1-1
d_gene: -
v_gene: TRBV7-6
abundance: -
len: 13

CDR3aa: CAWSLRGGRNQPQHF
CDR3nt: TGTGCCTGGAGTCTGAGAGGGGGACGTAATCAGCCCCAGCATTTT
j_gene: TRBJ1-5
d_gene: -
v_gene: TRBV30
abundance: -
len: 15

CDR3aa: CASSAPGHNSPLHF
CDR3nt: TGTGCCAGCTCGGCCCCAGGGCATAATTCACCCCTCCACTTT
j_gene: TRBJ1-6
d_gene: -
v_gene: TRBV18
abundance: -
len: 14

CDR3aa: CASSRDSSNQPQHF
CDR3nt: TGTGCCAGCAGTCGGGATAGTAGCAATCAGCCCCAGCATTTT
j_gene: TRBJ1-5
d_gene: -
v_gene: TRBV6-5
abundance: once
len: 14

CDR3aa: CASSVGTGEAFF
CDR3nt: TGCGCCAGTTCGGTGGGGACAGGGGAAGCTTTCTTT
j_gene: TRBJ1-1
d_gene: TRBD1
v_gene: TRBV10-2
abundance: -
len: 12

CDR3aa: CASSEIAEGARGYTF
CDR3nt: TGTGCCAGCAGTGAGATTGCAGAGGGGGCGCGTGGCTACACCTTC
j_gene: TRBJ1-2
d_gene: TRBD1
v_gene: TRBV2
abundance: -
len: 15

CDR3aa: CASSFPLLDLVLRNEQFF
CDR3nt: TGTGCCAGCAGCTTCCCCCTACTAGATCTTGTCTTGCGCAATGAGCAGTTCTTC
j_gene: TRBJ2-1
d_gene: -
v_gene: TRBV7-9
abundance: -
len: 18

CDR3aa: CASSQSVKRDRGPYEQYF
CDR3nt: TGCGCCAGCAGTCAATCGGTAAAACGGGACAGGGGGCCCTACGAGCAGTACTTC
j_gene: TRBJ2-7
d_gene: TRBD1
v_gene: TRBV23-1
abundance: -
len: 18

CDR3aa: CSSSFAVALRHNEQFF
CDR3nt: TGTTCCAGCAGCTTCGCGGTAGCGTTGAGGCACAATGAGCAGTTCTTC
j_gene: TRBJ2-1
d_gene: -
v_gene: TRBV7-9
abundance: -
len: 16

CDR3aa: CASSRTSGRGNEQFF
CDR3nt: TGTGCCAGCAGCCGGACTAGCGGGAGAGGGAATGAGCAGTTCTTC
j_gene: TRBJ2-1
d_gene: TRBD2
v_gene: TRBV14
abundance: -
len: 15

CDR3aa: CASSLSRPRADTQYF
CDR3nt: TGTGCCAGCAGCTTATCCCGTCCGAGAGCGGATACGCAGTATTTT
j_gene: TRBJ2-3
d_gene: -
v_gene: TRBV7-2
abundance: -
len: 15

CDR3aa: CASTPQGTREQYF
CDR3nt: TGTGCCAGCACCCCCCAGGGGACGAGGGAGCAGTACTTC
j_gene: TRBJ2-5
d_gene: -
v_gene: TRBV28
abundance: -
len: 13

CDR3aa: CASTSVAGSSEAFF
CDR3nt: TGTGCCAGCACTTCTGTGGCGGGGTCGAGTGAAGCTTTCTTT
j_gene: TRBJ1-1
d_gene: -
v_gene: TRBV28
abundance: -
len: 14

CDR3aa: CASSFEQDPSYEQYF
CDR3nt: TGTGCCAGCAGCTTTGAACAGGATCCTTCCTACGAGCAGTACTTC
j_gene: TRBJ2-7
d_gene: -
v_gene: TRBV13
abundance: -
len: 15

CDR3aa: CASSSQGDDGTDTQYF
CDR3nt: TGTGCCAGCAGCTCACAGGGGGATGACGGCACAGATACGCAGTATTTT
j_gene: TRBJ2-3
d_gene: TRBD1
v_gene: TRBV11-2
abundance: -
len: 16

CDR3aa: CASSLGTGQFTLHF
CDR3nt: TGTGCCAGCAGCTTGGGGACAGGGCAATTCACCCTCCACTTT
j_gene: TRBJ1-6
d_gene: TRBD1
v_gene: TRBV7-9
abundance: -
len: 14

CDR3aa: CASSKSKTGRRSEQYF
CDR3nt: TGTGCCAGCAGCAAAAGTAAGACAGGGCGGAGGTCCGAGCAGTACTTC
j_gene: TRBJ2-7
d_gene: -
v_gene: TRBV21-1
abundance: -
len: 16

CDR3aa: CASSNTRGGLYEQYF
CDR3nt: TGTGCCAGCAGTAACACCCGAGGCGGCCTCTACGAGCAGTACTTC
j_gene: TRBJ2-7
d_gene: -
v_gene: TRBV6-5
abundance: -
len: 15

CDR3aa: CASSSPGQGLVNTEAFF
CDR3nt: TGTGCCAGCAGTTCCCCGGGACAGGGGTTGGTGAACACTGAAGCTTTCTTT
j_gene: TRBJ1-1
d_gene: TRBD1
v_gene: TRBV27
abundance: -
len: 17

CDR3aa: CASSPGWQGSNQPQHF
CDR3nt: TGTGCCAGCAGCCCCGGTTGGCAGGGAAGCAATCAGCCCCAGCATTTT
j_gene: TRBJ1-5
d_gene: -
v_gene: TRBV14
abundance: few
len: 16

CDR3aa: CASSEARRIYEQYF
CDR3nt: TGTGCCAGCAGTGAAGCGAGGCGGATATACGAGCAGTACTTC
j_gene: TRBJ2-7
d_gene: -
v_gene: TRBV2
abundance: -
len: 14

CDR3aa: CASRTGGLDTEAFF
CDR3nt: TGTGCCAGCCGGACAGGGGGCCTGGACACTGAAGCTTTCTTT
j_gene: TRBJ1-1
d_gene: TRBD1
v_gene: TRBV11-2
abundance: -
len: 14

CDR3aa: CASRPGGGSNQPQHF
CDR3nt: TGTGCCAGCAGACCGGGGGGAGGGAGCAATCAGCCCCAGCATTTT
j_gene: TRBJ1-5
d_gene: -
v_gene: TRBV27
abundance: -
len: 15

CDR3aa: CASSPQGANSPLHF
CDR3nt: TGCGCCAGCAGCCCTCAGGGGGCTAATTCACCCCTCCACTTT
j_gene: TRBJ1-6
d_gene: TRBD1
v_gene: TRBV5-1
abundance: -
len: 14